This T cell receptor (beta chain) was identified in a study of regulatory T cells in long-lasting Graves disease. General study points: Accuracy was possibly reduced by small sample size. The study found persistent patients shared more public clonotypes (over 2,500) than new patients (966). Patients whose Graves' disease persisted exhibited lower TCR diversity than those newly diagnosed.

Germline V gene lookup returns CDR1 MDHEN and CDR2 SYDVKM. Trimming cost V 8 bases and J 0 bases; bases outside gene matches: 14. The CDR3 covers 17 residues. Ten or more counts support this clonotype. Its antigen is still unknown. With iRepertoire HTBI primers and Arm-PCR of CDR3 regions, TCR beta libraries were built. TCRdb ran MiXCR on the multiplex PCR reads and lists one entry per CDR3 protein. The data hold 400,000 or so distinct CDR3 sequences, with about 25% observed a single time. Time point in this sample: persistent/refractory GD, antithyroid drugs over 5 years with positive TRAb. There was RNA extracted from PBMCs, and the TCR library was made from it. Graves' disease diagnosis followed American Thyroid Association guidelines.

This chain connects TRBV28 to TRBJ2-7; the match to TRBD1 covers 9 bases. This clonotype originated in a female donor with Graves disease. Sample: peripheral blood mononuclear cells (PBMCs), taken when the disease was refractory, from a patient treated with antithyroid drugs. The CDR3 loop is CASGPRRRTGDSYEQYF. CDR3 nucleotides: TGTGCCAGCGGACCAAGACGCCGGACAGGGGACTCCTACGAGCAGTACTTC.